This passage covers 13 T cell receptor beta chains from one sample sequenced in a study of blood T cell dynamics during melanoma immunotherapy. The time point is: week 3, after first cycle of checkpoint inhibitor. The assay was immunoSEQ multiplex PCR, and TCRdb's table has in-frame clones only and misses some. The profile shows roughly 16,000 clones, about 94% of them singletons. Sequences were derived from effector memory CD8+ T cells from blood, sampled from a patient treated with checkpoint blockade. The receptors originated from a human donor with melanoma.

This clone was observed a single time. Written as DNA, the CDR3 is TGTGCCAGCAGCTGGAGGGCAGCGGGAGGGCCCTACAATGAGCAGTTCTTC. Translating it yields CASSWRAAGGPYNEQFF. The chain carries TRBV5-5 and TRBJ2-1; 10 nucleotides agree with TRBD2. Germline values: CDR1 SGHKS, CDR2 YYEKEE (reference sequence). With V trimmed by 3 bases and J by 2 bases, 8 bases remained unmatched. The CDR3 runs to 17 residues.

In its sample, this clone was seen once. The CDR3 sequence: CASSLDGSGTIYEQYF. CDR3 DNA sequence: TGTGCCAGCAGCTTAGACGGTAGCGGGACGATCTACGAGCAGTACTTC. The chain employs TRBV11-2 and TRBJ2-7; 8 bases align to TRBD2. This CDR3 is built from 16 residues. CDR1 is SGHAT, CDR2 FQNNGV, per germline. Trimming removed 0 bases from V and 3 bases from J; junction bases left unmatched: 7.

A single count supports this clone. The chain has TRBV9 and TRBJ2-1; D is unclear. Germline V gene lookup returns CDR1 SGDLS and CDR2 YYNGEE. The CDR3 has 13 residues. V was trimmed by 5 bases and J by 0 bases, leaving 6 bases between them. CDR3: CASSPVSYNEQFF. As DNA, the CDR3 is TGTGCCAGCAGTCCTGTCTCCTACAATGAGCAGTTCTTC.

A word on this clone: The sample holds other DNA sequences that translate to the same CDR3. This chain joins TRBV7-9 and TRBJ2-1, with D perhaps TRBD2 (5 bases). Trimming took off 5 bases at V and 4 bases at J, with 6 bases between the two ends. CDR1 and CDR2 (germline): SEHNR, FQNEAQ (reference sequence). The CDR3 covers 12 residues. CDR3 nucleotides: TGTGCCAGCAGCGGGAGATACAATGAGCAGTTCTTC. Translated, it gives CASSGRYNEQFF.

The V call is TRBV10-3, the J call TRBJ1-3; D is perhaps TRBD1 (5 bases). In germline, CDR1 is ENHRY, CDR2 SYGVKD. Trimming removed 3 bases from V and 2 bases from J, with 11 bases in between. The CDR3 totals 15 residues. The CDR3: CAISDPGQPGNTIYF. CDR3 DNA sequence: TGTGCCATCAGTGACCCGGGGCAGCCTGGAAACACCATATATTTT.

Only one count was recorded for this clone. CDR3 amino acids: CASSQTAGGFNSPLHF. The CDR3 DNA follows: TGCGCCAGCAGCCAAACGGCAGGGGGTTTTAATTCACCCCTCCACTTT. The chain combines TRBV4-1 with TRBJ1-6; 7 bases map to TRBD1. Germline CDR1 is MGHRA and CDR2 is YSYEKL. This CDR3 spans 16 amino acids. The ends lost 2 bases at V and 6 bases at J; junction bases unmatched: 7.

The rearrangement links TRBV20-1 to TRBJ2-7, with D possibly being TRBD1 or TRBD2 (5 bases each). The germline V gene has CDR1 DFQATT and CDR2 SNEGSKA (reference sequence). V lost 8 bases, J lost 6 bases, and 14 bases lay in between. CDR3 size: 11 residues. The CDR3 nucleotides read TGCAGTAGGGACCGGCTCGGCGAGCAGTACTTC. It translates to CSRDRLGEQYF.

The chain has TRBV11-2 and TRBJ2-1, with D possibly being TRBD1 (5 bases). V dropped 5 bases and J dropped 6 bases, with 11 bases sitting between them. The germline gives CDR1 SGHAT, CDR2 FQNNGV. The CDR3 loop spans 13 amino acids. The CDR3 is CASSTRQPNEQFF. Here the CDR3 DNA reads TGTGCCAGCAGCACTCGACAGCCCAATGAGCAGTTCTTC.

The chain is built from TRBV7-2 and TRBJ2-7; D is ambiguous. This CDR3 has 14 residues. Trimming stripped 4 bases from V and 6 bases from J, with 16 bases between. Looked up from germline, CDR1 is SGHTA and CDR2 is FQGNSA. As DNA, the CDR3 is TGTGCCAGCAGCTCCACGGGTCGCGGCTCCGAGCAGTACTTC. Protein: CASSSTGRGSEQYF.

To note about this clone: The same CDR3 can be traced to other DNA sequences in this sample. The chain couples TRBV5-4 to TRBJ1-2, with D perhaps matching TRBD1 (5 bases). Per the germline V gene, CDR1 is SGHNT and CDR2 is YYREEE (reference sequence). The CDR3 contains 16 residues. The V gene lost 3 bases and the J gene lost 0 bases, with 15 bases spanning the gap. This CDR3 is CASSSRQLRTNYGYTF. DNA of the CDR3: TGTGCCAGCAGCTCCCGACAGCTGAGAACTAACTATGGCTACACCTTC.

The CDR3 coding sequence is TGTGCCAGCAGCCCGCTAGCCAGGAGTGAGACCGGGGAGCTGTTTTTT. Translation gives CASSPLARSETGELFF. The rearrangement joins TRBV7-8 to TRBJ2-2, with a tentative D call TRBD2 (5 bases). Germline V CDR1 and CDR2: SGHVS, FQNEAQ. The CDR3 is 16 amino acids. Trimming took off 5 bases at V and 5 bases at J, with 18 bases between the two ends.

The chain uses TRBV7-9 and TRBJ2-2, with TRBD1 matching 7 bases. Germline V gene sequence: CDR1 SEHNR, CDR2 FQNEAQ (reference sequence). The V and J ends lost 1 base and 7 bases, in that order; junction bases with no gene match: 9. The CDR3 runs to 16 residues. The chain's CDR3 is CASSLVGQAINGELFF. The CDR3 region has the DNA TGTGCCAGCAGCTTAGTAGGACAGGCGATCAACGGGGAGCTGTTTTTT.

The chain links TRBV4-1 to TRBJ2-7; D not certain. The V gene lost 0 bases and the J gene lost 3 bases, with 6 bases spanning the gap. CDR1 is MGHRA, CDR2 YSYEKL, per germline. The CDR3 length is 13 residues. The CDR3 nucleotides read TGCGCCAGCAGCCAAGATATGGGCTACGAGCAGTACTTC. It is translated as CASSQDMGYEQYF.